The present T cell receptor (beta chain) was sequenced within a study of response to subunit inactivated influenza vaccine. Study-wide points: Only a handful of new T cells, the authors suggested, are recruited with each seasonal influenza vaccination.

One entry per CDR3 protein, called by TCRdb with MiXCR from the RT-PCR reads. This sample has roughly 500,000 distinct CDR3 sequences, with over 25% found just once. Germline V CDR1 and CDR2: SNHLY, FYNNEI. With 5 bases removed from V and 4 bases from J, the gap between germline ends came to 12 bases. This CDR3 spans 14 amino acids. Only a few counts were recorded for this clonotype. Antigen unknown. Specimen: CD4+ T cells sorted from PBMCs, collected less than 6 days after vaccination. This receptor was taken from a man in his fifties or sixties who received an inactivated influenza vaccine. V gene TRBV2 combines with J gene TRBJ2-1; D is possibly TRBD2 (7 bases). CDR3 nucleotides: TGTGCCAGCAGTCCGGGGGGCCGATACAATGAGCAGTTCTTC. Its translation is CASSPGGRYNEQFF.